The T cell receptor (beta chain) described here comes from a study of OX40 agonist ivuxolimab in advanced cancers. About the study as a whole: Ivuxolimab was an agonistic, fully human IgG2 monoclonal antibody directed against OX40 (CD134), a costimulatory receptor. Intravenous ivuxolimab was administered to patients every 2 weeks at six dose levels: 0.01, 0.1, 0.3, 1.5, 3 and 10 mg/kg. Among the roughly 52 dose-escalation patients, 19 had hepatocellular carcinoma, approximately 15 melanoma, 9 renal cell carcinoma and 9 head and neck cancer. In the dose-escalation cohort, approximately 83% of patients were male, and the mean age was 60 years with a range of roughly 23 to 90. Patients were allowed to have had prior anti-PD-1, anti-PD-L1 or anti-CTLA-4 therapy, and more than 35% of the dose-escalation patients had been treated with checkpoint inhibitors. Partial responses occurred in three dose-escalation patients, of whom one had hepatocellular carcinoma and two had cutaneous melanoma. Peripheral TCRbeta sequencing aimed to test whether ivuxolimab altered TCR sequence diversity and caused clonal T-cell expansion. The paper describes the monotherapy dose-escalation part (N of about 50 patients) of the phase I trial of ivuxolimab.

Summary of the overall study and its limitations: Partial responders in the 0.1-3.0 mg/kg groups had among the lowest normalized peripheral clonal expansion, especially among CD8+ T cells. At doses of 0.1 to 3.0 mg/kg, clonal expansion of both CD4+ and CD8+ T cells in blood was seen between baseline and week 6. Antigen specificity was not determined for the clonally expanded peripheral T cells. Low levels of normalized T-cell clonal expansion were also seen in some patients who did not respond. After ivuxolimab, expanded clones were on average more numerous among CD8+ T cells than among CD4+ T cells.

To note about this clone: Its antigen is still unknown. Base-call qualities are not available, and no considerably larger clone is one nucleotide away.

The trial excluded patients who had a history of autoimmune disease or who were on systemic immunosuppression. In every dose cohort, peripheral blood was drawn for TCR sequencing at baseline, cycle 4 day 1, and cycle 7 day 1. Samples were obtained from an open-label, multicenter, first-in-human phase I dose-escalation trial of ivuxolimab. Adults with locally advanced or metastatic head and neck squamous cell, hepatocellular, melanoma or renal cell carcinoma were enrolled in the trial. Before TCR sequencing, CD4+ T cells and CD8+ T cells from peripheral blood were sorted into separate populations. Genomic DNA was isolated from the sorted cells so that the TCRbeta CDR3 region could be sequenced. TCRbeta CDR3 regions were sequenced using the immunoSEQ Assay. This is the immuneACCESS table as TCRdb keeps it, with only in-frame sequences that have V and J called. A part of the clones is gone; compared with another copy, unresolved V genes explain less than half, and the rest is unexplained. Present in this sample are approximately 76,000 clones, 65% to 90% of which were seen just once. Approximately 0.61% of the sample comes from the top ten.

Sequencing was performed on CD4+ or CD8+ T cells sorted from blood, taken in a trial of the OX40 agonist ivuxolimab. The TCR comes from an adult with an advanced solid tumor such as melanoma, head and neck, liver or kidney cancer.

The encoded CDR3 is CASSLFQETEAFF. The sequence in DNA is TGTGCCAGCAGCTTATTCCAAGAGACTGAAGCTTTCTTT. Rearrangement joined TRBV7-9 to TRBJ1-1; confidence is insufficient to name the D gene. Including cysteine and phenylalanine, the CDR3 has 13 amino acids. The CDR3 DNA has 39 bases and is translated from base 1. Via the germline V gene (reference sequence), CDR1 is SEHNR and CDR2 FQNEAQ. Relative to germline, V is 2 bases shorter and J is 5 bases shorter, with 9 bases between their ends.